This TCR beta chain derives from a study of shared clonotypes between healthy human individuals. Overall study: The study used three CD4 naive, three CD4 memory, two CD8 naive and one CD8 memory plate per donor.

From germline, CDR1 is SGHRS and CDR2 YFSETQ. V shed 2 bases and J shed 9 bases, with 6 bases lying between them. The CDR3 contains 12 residues. Data came from immunoSEQ multiplex PCR; TCRdb stores just in-frame clones and leaves some out. The profile covers some 2,500,000 clones, with 93% appearing a single time and approximately 0.35% taken by the ten largest. Study-level points and caveats: Among donors, the sharing of clonotypes was expected to be influenced by sequencing depth. Across subsets, estimated richness was generally greater for naive than for memory populations.

The investigators split CD4+ cells into a CD45RA+ naive subset and a CD45RA-negative memory subset. Comments on this clone: Antigen unknown.

The source material was naive CD4+ T cells from PBMCs. Sample subset: CD45RA+ positively selected. The sequence was collected from a man younger than 35 in good health. Some clones in this sample may be carry-over from other donors' samples. The rearrangement joins TRBV5-1 to TRBJ1-6; D gene ambiguous. The CDR3 spells CASSLSGSPLHF. CDR3 coding DNA: TGCGCCAGCAGCTTATCAGGTTCACCCCTCCACTTT.